These 6 T cell receptor beta chains came from one sample sequenced in a study of blood T cells in healthy people across ages. A second PCR of 7 to 11 cycles used a sample-barcoded 5' primer and a J-beta primer mix. TCRdb re-called the 5' RACE reads with MiXCR, one entry per CDR3 protein. The sample contains hundreds of thousands of distinct CDR3 sequences, around 48% of which appear only once. Sample: blood. Source of these receptors: a woman in her sixties or seventies in good health.

This clonotype was counted a few times. The genes are TRBV29-1 and TRBJ2-1, with 9 bases fitting TRBD2. This CDR3 is built from 11 residues. Germline CDR1 and CDR2: SQVTM and ANQGSEA. V shed 5 bases, J shed 11 bases, and the junction held 4 bases outside the gene matches. CDR3 region: CSVPSGKQQFF. CDR3 DNA sequence: TGCAGCGTTCCTAGCGGGAAACAGCAGTTCTTC.

The chain couples TRBV20-1 to TRBJ2-5; D is unclear. This CDR3 is built from 13 residues. The V and J ends lost 0 bases and 4 bases respectively, with 9 bases between them. Germline assignment: CDR1 DFQATT and CDR2 SNEGSKA (reference sequence). In DNA, the CDR3 is TGCAGTGCTAGAGAAGTAGGCTTAGAGACCCAGTACTTC. The encoded protein is CSAREVGLETQYF.

The gene calls are TRBV10-1 and TRBJ2-7; no firm D call. Trimming left V 8 bases short and J 0 bases short, with 14 bases between. The germline V gene encodes CDR1 WNHNN and CDR2 SYGVQD (reference sequence). The CDR3 consists of 14 residues. The CDR3 protein is CASPPGRFSYEQYF. CDR3 in DNA: TGCGCCAGCCCCCCAGGTAGGTTCTCCTACGAGCAGTACTTC.

This clonotype was observed a handful of times. The chain links TRBV25-1 to TRBJ1-6; 7 nucleotides align to TRBD1. J lost 9 bases, V lost 2 bases, and 10 bases had no gene match. Per germline, CDR1 MGHDK and CDR2 SYGVNS. There are 16 residues in the CDR3. This CDR3 is CASSEPRQGPISPLHF. The DNA of the CDR3 is TGTGCCAGCAGTGAACCACGACAGGGCCCGATTTCACCCCTCCACTTT.

This rearrangement joins TRBV20-1 to TRBJ2-5; 7 nucleotides align to TRBD2. Germline loops: CDR1 DFQATT, CDR2 SNEGSKA (reference sequence). The CDR3 sequence is 12 residues long. V lost 5 bases and J lost 5; bases outside the gene matches: 5. The CDR3 reads CSALTSSETQYF. CDR3 bases: TGCAGTGCTCTGACTAGCTCCGAGACCCAGTACTTC.

The table lists this clonotype with a few counts. The V gene is TRBV20-1, the J gene TRBJ2-1, with D tentatively TRBD1 (6 bases). CDR1 is DFQATT and CDR2 is SNEGSKA in the germline V gene (reference sequence). V was clipped by 7 bases and J by 0 bases, with 16 bases between them. This CDR3 contains 15 residues. The CDR3 region is CSVGDIPSSYNEQFF. CDR3 DNA: TGCAGTGTAGGGGACATTCCGAGCTCCTACAATGAGCAGTTCTTC.